These 14 T cell receptor beta chains were sequenced from one sample in a study of blood T cell repertoires in COVID-19. Repertoires were generated with immunoSEQ multiplex PCR, while TCRdb's copy carries only in-frame clones and drops some. This sample has roughly 180,000 clones, with approximately 85% found just once. Sequencing used PBMCs or T cells enriched from blood (not recorded which). These receptors were taken from a man aged 35 to 55 who had recovered from COVID-19.

This clone was observed a single time. The V call is TRBV30, the J call TRBJ1-2; the D is unclear. V was pared by 3 bases and J by 5 bases, with 7 bases between. The CDR3 spans 11 residues. Germline V gene data show CDR1 as GTSNPN and CDR2 as SVGIG (reference sequence). The CDR3 DNA follows: TGTGCCTGGAGCGACTCATATGGCTACACCTTC. It codes for CAWSDSYGYTF.

The rearrangement uses TRBV13 and TRBJ1-2; maybe TRBD1 (6 bases). This CDR3 region has 13 residues. Germline CDR1 and CDR2: PRHDT and FYEKMQ (reference sequence). V was trimmed by 1 base and J by 7 bases, leaving 10 bases between them. CDR3 in amino acids: CASSLEGGSGYTF. For the CDR3, the DNA is TGTGCCAGCAGCTTAGAAGGGGGATCTGGCTACACCTTC.

V usage is TRBV6-6 and J usage is TRBJ1-2; 7 bases are shared with TRBD1. CDR1 MNHNY and CDR2 SVGAGI come from the germline V gene (reference sequence). The CDR3 covers 13 residues. The ends lost 7 bases at V and 8 bases at J; junction bases unmatched: 10. In nucleotides, the CDR3 is TGTGCCAGCACCGAACTCAGGGGGAGAGGCTACACCTTC. This sequence encodes CASTELRGRGYTF.

This chain connects TRBV28 to TRBJ1-2; tentative D call: TRBD1 (6 bases). Per the germline V gene, CDR1 is MDHEN and CDR2 is SYDVKM. This CDR3 has 14 amino acids. V lost 3 bases to trimming and J lost 8 bases, with 16 bases between them. The CDR3 here is CASSLIQGHRGYTF. CDR3 sequence (DNA): TGTGCCAGCAGTTTGATCCAGGGGCACAGGGGCTACACCTTC.

The genes are TRBV7-9 and TRBJ1-5, with D unresolved. Between the trimmed V and J ends, which lost 5 bases and 0 bases, there was a span of 8 bases. Germline lookup yields CDR1 SEHNR and CDR2 FQNEAQ (reference sequence). This CDR3 spans 14 amino acids. The DNA of the CDR3 is TGTGCCAGCAGCGCCGACACTAGCAATCAGCCCCAGCATTTT. The encoded protein is CASSADTSNQPQHF.

This sequence joins TRBV7-8 and TRBJ1-1, with D perhaps matching TRBD1 (5 bases). V was trimmed by 1 base and J by 4 bases, leaving 10 bases between them. The germline CDR1 and CDR2 sequences are SGHVS and FQNEAQ. The CDR3 extends over 14 amino acids. The CDR3 coding sequence is TGTGCCAGCAGCTTAGTCAGGGCGTCCACTGAAGCTTTCTTT. Translation gives CASSLVRASTEAFF. The full variable domain, its missing parts supplied by reference TRBV7-8 and TRBJ1-1, is GAGVSQSPRYKVAKRGQDVALRCDPISGHVSLFWYQQALGQGPEFLTYFQNEAQLDKSGLPSDRFFAERPEGSVSTLKIQRTQQEDSAVYLCASSLVRASTEAFFGQGTRLTVV.

The chain recombines TRBV27 with TRBJ2-7; tentatively, D is TRBD1 (5 bases). Trimming took 6 bases from V and 0 from J, leaving 12 bases between them. The germline V gene encodes CDR1 MNHEY and CDR2 SMNVEV (reference sequence). The CDR3 sequence is 14 residues long. CDR3 residues: CASRRIQGSYEQYF. The CDR3 DNA reads as TGTGCCAGCAGACGTATTCAGGGCTCCTACGAGCAGTACTTC.

The sample holds one count of this clone. The chain recombines TRBV6-1 with TRBJ1-1; D may be TRBD1 (5 bases). The V gene's germline CDR1 is MNHNS and CDR2 SASEGT. This CDR3 has 14 amino acids. The germline V and J ends were trimmed by 3 bases and 7 bases, with 15 bases remaining between them. The CDR3 nucleotides are TGTGCCAGCAGTGATATCTGGACATTGTATGAAGCTTTCTTT. Translation gives CASSDIWTLYEAFF.

The J gene is TRBJ2-1, the V gene TRBV19; tentatively, D is TRBD2 (7 bases). From germline, CDR1 is LNHDA and CDR2 SQIVND (reference sequence). The CDR3 length is 18 residues. The ends were cut back, 1 base at V and 0 bases at J, with 16 bases in the middle. The CDR3 DNA reads TGTGCCAGTAGTATAGCGGGGGGCAAATTAAGCTCCTACAATGAGCAGTTCTTC. As protein: CASSIAGGKLSSYNEQFF. Full variable domain (missing parts from reference TRBV19 and TRBJ2-1): DGGITQSPKYLFRKEGQNVTLSCEQNLNHDAMYWYRQDPGQGLRLIYYSQIVNDFQKGDIAEGYSVSREKKESFPLTVTSAQKNPTAFYLCASSIAGGKLSSYNEQFFGPGTRLTVL.

The chain combines TRBV24-1 with TRBJ1-2, with 8 bases lining up with TRBD1. CDR1 is KGHDR and CDR2 is SFDVKD in the germline V gene. The CDR3 runs to 16 residues. J was trimmed by 6 bases and V by 4 bases; bases with no gene match: 12. The CDR3 DNA follows: TGTGCCACCAGTGACACGGGGACAGGATCAATCGATGGCTACACCTTC. It translates to CATSDTGTGSIDGYTF.

The genes are TRBV10-2 and TRBJ2-1; 11 bases map to TRBD2. This CDR3 region has 14 residues. CDR1 WSHSY and CDR2 SAAADI come from the germline V gene. Losses at the gene ends were 6 bases for V and 4 bases for J; bases not matched to a gene: 2. The DNA of the CDR3 is TGCGCCAGCAGGGGACTAGCGGTATACAATGAGCAGTTCTTC. This gives the protein CASRGLAVYNEQFF.

The V call is TRBV19, the J call TRBJ1-6, with TRBD1 as a possible D gene (5 bases). V dropped 8 bases and J dropped 7 bases, with 9 bases sitting between them. This CDR3 comprises 12 residues. Germline V CDR1 and CDR2: LNHDA, SQIVND (reference sequence). CDR3 protein: CASGALNSPLHF. CDR3 nucleotides: TGTGCCAGTGGGGCGTTAAATTCACCCCTCCACTTT.

The J gene is TRBJ1-2, the V gene TRBV6-6, with 12 bases aligning to TRBD1. V lost 6 bases and J lost 3; bases outside the gene matches: 8. Germline CDR1 and CDR2: MNHNY and SVGAGI (reference sequence). The CDR3 has 16 amino acids. The CDR3 nucleotides read TGTGCCAGCAGCAGCCTCGGGACAGGGGGCGACTATGGCTACACCTTC. Protein: CASSSLGTGGDYGYTF.

The CDR3 is CASSPPGTEAFF. CDR3 bases: TGTGCCAGCAGTCCCCCGGGCACTGAAGCTTTCTTT. The chain uses TRBV28 and TRBJ1-1; no firm D call. The CDR3 loop spans 12 amino acids. Between the trimmed V and J ends, which lost 5 bases and 4 bases, there was a span of 8 bases. Germline CDR1 reads MDHEN; CDR2 reads SYDVKM.